This TCR beta chain was documented in a study of blood T cell repertoires in COVID-19. CDR1 is MNHEY and CDR2 is SMNVEV in the germline V gene (reference sequence). V was clipped by 11 bases and J by 0 bases, with 13 bases between them. The CDR3 sequence is 13 residues long. In the original processing: Estimation of nucleated cell counts was performed using reference gene primer amplification. The protocol was immunoSEQ multiplex PCR, while the TCRdb copy is restricted to in-frame clones and leaves out a portion. The V and J calls and clone size come from that table; D and trimming were worked out from the DNA. Altogether 100,000 to 120,000 clones are present, 85% being singletons, with the ten largest covering around 3.3%.

This receptor was taken from a man between 35 and 55 years old with acute or convalescent COVID-19. Sample: peripheral blood. V is TRBV27 and J is TRBJ1-1, with a weak D call TRBD1 (5 bases). The CDR3 spells CASQAGMNTEAFF. The CDR3 nucleotides read TGTGCCTCACAGGCGGGAATGAACACTGAAGCTTTCTTT.